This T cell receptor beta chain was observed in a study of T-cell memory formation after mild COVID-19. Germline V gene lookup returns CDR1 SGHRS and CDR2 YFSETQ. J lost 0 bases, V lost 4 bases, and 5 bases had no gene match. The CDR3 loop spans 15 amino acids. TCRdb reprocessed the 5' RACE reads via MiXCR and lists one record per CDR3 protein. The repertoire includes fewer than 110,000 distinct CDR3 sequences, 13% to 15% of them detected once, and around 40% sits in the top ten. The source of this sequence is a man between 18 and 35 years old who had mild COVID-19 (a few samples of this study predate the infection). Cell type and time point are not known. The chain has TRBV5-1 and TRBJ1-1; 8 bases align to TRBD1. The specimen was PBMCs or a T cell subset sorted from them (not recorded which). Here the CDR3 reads CASSQDRAVNTEAFF. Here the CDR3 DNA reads TGCGCCAGCAGCCAGGACAGGGCTGTGAACACTGAAGCTTTCTTT. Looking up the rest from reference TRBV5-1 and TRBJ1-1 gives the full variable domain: KAGVTQTPRYLIKTRGQQVTLSCSPISGHRSVSWYQQTPGQGLQFLFEYFSETQRNKGNFPGRFSGRQFSNSRSEMNVSTLELGDSALYLCASSQDRAVNTEAFFGQGTRLTVV.